This note documents a single T cell receptor (beta chain) sequence. Its antigen is still unknown. No qualities accompany the bases; no much larger clone lies one base away. In the ophthalmopathy patients, disease was moderately to severely active, with a Clinical Activity Score of 3 or more, a NOSPECS grade of 4 or more, and a duration of less than 3 months. Exclusion was applied to patients with uncontrolled infections, other autoimmune diseases, pregnancy or lactation. Diagnoses were based on clinical symptoms, serum thyroxine and TRAb, thyroid ultrasound and orbital computed tomography. Ficoll-Paque density gradient centrifugation was used to isolate PBMCs from under 11 ml of fresh peripheral blood. Total RNA was extracted with Trizol reagent, and quality was checked on an Agilent 2100 Bioanalyzer. Counted from cysteine to phenylalanine, this CDR3 has 13 amino acids. Kept here is only the CDR3 DNA, which spans 39 bases and is read in frame from base 1. The germline V gene supplies CDR1 MRHNA and CDR2 SNTAGT.

This sample was taken from a study of T cells in Graves' hyperthyroidism and ophthalmopathy (dated by TCRdb to about 2019). Some background on the complete study: Peripheral blood samples were taken at the time of initial diagnosis, prior to any treatment. A discovery cohort of approximately 97 patients, approximately 45 with Graves' ophthalmopathy and about 60 with stable Graves' hyperthyroidism, was used to find distinguishing TCR V-J signatures. The roughly 91 discovery patients were randomly divided into training and test sets at a 7:3 ratio. According to the paper, TCR Vbeta CDR3 sequencing was carried out on around 140 peripheral blood samples, which came from about 45 ophthalmopathy, 75 or so hyperthyroidism and around 17 progressor patients. In more than 5 Graves' hyperthyroidism patients, the study also compared T-cell repertoires from thyroid tissue with T-cell repertoires from blood. An independent validation cohort of around 20 hyperthyroidism patients and 15 or so patients who later progressed to ophthalmopathy tested prospective prediction of ophthalmopathy. Following sampling, methimazole starting at 30 mg daily was given to hyperthyroidism patients, and high-dose intravenous methylprednisolone was given to ophthalmopathy patients. Broad study findings and their caveats: A 13 V-J signature model separated ophthalmopathy from stable hyperthyroidism, with roughly 88% sensitivity and 81% to 83% specificity in cross-validation and 80%/75% in testing. Sample size was not statistically predetermined, and blinding of investigators to group allocation was not performed. In validation, the model predicted progression to ophthalmopathy with 60% to 71% sensitivity and about 73% specificity, a median of approximately 6.5 months before onset. Most expanded thyroid clonotypes (frequency above 0.001) were also found in blood, which suggests that blood repertoires may mirror thyroid immune responses.

Amplification of TCR beta CDR3 regions was carried out from RNA transcripts. The first round of RT-PCR for the TCR CDR3 was performed with the HTBI primer set and the Qiagen OneStep RT-PCR kit. A second multiplex PCR round built the libraries, followed by size selection and purification. Libraries were sequenced paired-end with 100 bp reads on an Illumina HiSeq2000. On the study's bioinformatics: SOAPnuke was used to process the raw data, removing reads that contained adapters or uncalled bases, had a mean Phred below 15, or lacked an exact match to the constant primer or identifier. High-quality paired reads were merged with COPE v1.2.5, and unique nucleotide sequences were defined as clonotypes. MiTCR v1.1 was used to align the clonotypes against IMGT TRBV, TRBD and TRBJ reference segments. The analysis was restricted to V-J combinations with a frequency above 0.0001, which together covered over 99% of the repertoires. A TCS score was defined as the ratio between F50 (clonal expansion) and ExV (chaos), using BLOSUM62-based TCRdist between CDR3 peptides within each V-J. Welch's t-statistics and random forest reduced around 520 V-J features to 13, which were used in a naive Bayes classifier (R e1071). In-frame beta chains were kept once TCRdb had trimmed the public reads at Q25 with fastp and called clones with MiXCR. Each entry is one CDR3 protein sequence, shown with its most common DNA and genes. TCRdb's processing, not the authors' own work, is the source of the V and J calls. The sample table contains 300,000 to 450,000 distinct CDR3 sequences; only one count was recorded for roughly 18% of them. Of the sample, 15% falls within the top ten clones.

The V and J segments used are TRBV6-4 and TRBJ2-7; the D gene is unclear. The J call could be wrong; TRBJ2-1 is a better fit for the DNA end. The sequencing input was blood. The clonotype originates from a woman in her forties with Graves' ophthalmopathy. The nucleotide sequence is given as TGTGCCAGCATTGTCGGTCCCGCCTACGAGCAGTTCTTC. It translates to CASIVGPAYEQFF.